There are a few counts of the clone carrying this TCR beta chain. Its antigen is unknown. Clones were read by immunoSEQ multiplex PCR, and TCRdb kept only the in-frame ones, dropping some. The sample carries approximately 100,000 clones, over 75% recorded once. The sample is drawn from a study of cytomegalovirus exposure and HLA in healthy donors. Overall study: The use of the same platform for the 100 to 150 validation repertoires and the approximately 670 first-cohort repertoires was reported by a later analysis.

Study conclusions and caveats: Among TCR beta chains, those listed as cytomegalovirus-associated numbered fewer than 200. Testing in vitro showed a few CMV-associated chains specific for CMV antigens.

Trimming left V 8 bases short and J 6 bases short, with 26 bases between. CDR1 and CDR2 (germline): LGHNA, YNFKEQ. CDR3 length equals 17 residues. Sequencing was performed on PBMCs. The rearrangement links TRBV4-2 to TRBJ1-5, with a tentative D call TRBD1 (5 bases). The source of this sequence is a man younger than 35 in good health and CMV-seropositive. The CDR3 spells CASRAFPGRDPSQPQHF. The DNA of the CDR3 is TGTGCCAGCCGCGCATTCCCCGGCAGGGATCCTTCTCAGCCCCAGCATTTT.